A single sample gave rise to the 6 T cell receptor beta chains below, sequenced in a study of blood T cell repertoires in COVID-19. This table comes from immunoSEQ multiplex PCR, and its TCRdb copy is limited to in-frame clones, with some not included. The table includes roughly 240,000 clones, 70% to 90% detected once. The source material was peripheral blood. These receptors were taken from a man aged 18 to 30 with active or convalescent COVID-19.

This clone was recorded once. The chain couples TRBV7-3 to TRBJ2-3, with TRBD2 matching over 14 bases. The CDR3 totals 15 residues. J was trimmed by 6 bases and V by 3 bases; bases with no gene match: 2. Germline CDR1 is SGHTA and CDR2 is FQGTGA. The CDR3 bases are TGTGCCAGCAGCTTGGGACTAGCGGGGGTCGATACGCAGTATTTT. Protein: CASSLGLAGVDTQYF.

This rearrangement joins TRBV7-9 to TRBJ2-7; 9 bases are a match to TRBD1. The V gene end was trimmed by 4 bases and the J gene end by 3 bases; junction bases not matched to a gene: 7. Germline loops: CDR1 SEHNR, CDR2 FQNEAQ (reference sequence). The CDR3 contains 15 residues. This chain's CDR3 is CASSSRGTGNYEQYF. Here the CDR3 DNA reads TGTGCCAGCAGCTCCCGAGGGACAGGGAACTACGAGCAGTACTTC.

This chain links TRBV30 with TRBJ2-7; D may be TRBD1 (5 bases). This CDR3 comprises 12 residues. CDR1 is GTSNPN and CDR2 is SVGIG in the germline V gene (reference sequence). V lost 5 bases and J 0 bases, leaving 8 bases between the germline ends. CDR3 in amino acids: CAWDQGSYEQYF. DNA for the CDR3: TGTGCCTGGGACCAGGGCTCCTACGAGCAGTACTTC.

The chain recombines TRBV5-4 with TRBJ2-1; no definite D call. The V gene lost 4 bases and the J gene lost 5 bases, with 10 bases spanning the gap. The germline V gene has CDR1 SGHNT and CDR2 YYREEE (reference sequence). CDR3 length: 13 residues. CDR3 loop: CASSPRVHNEQFF. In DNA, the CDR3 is TGTGCCAGCAGCCCCCGCGTTCACAATGAGCAGTTCTTC.

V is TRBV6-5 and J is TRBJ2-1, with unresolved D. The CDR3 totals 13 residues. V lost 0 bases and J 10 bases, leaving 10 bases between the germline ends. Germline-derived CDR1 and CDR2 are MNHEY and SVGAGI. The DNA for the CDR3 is TGTGCCAGCAGTTACTCGCGAGGTCGAGAGCAGTTCTTC. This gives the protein CASSYSRGREQFF.

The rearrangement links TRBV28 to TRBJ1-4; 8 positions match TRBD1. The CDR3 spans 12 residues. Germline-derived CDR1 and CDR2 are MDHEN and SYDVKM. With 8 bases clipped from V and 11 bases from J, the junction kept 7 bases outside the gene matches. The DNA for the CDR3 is TGTGCCAGCGGAGTGGACAGGGTCAAACTGTTTTTT. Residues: CASGVDRVKLFF.